The 28 T cell receptor beta chains listed next were all sequenced from one sample in a study of T cell repertoires in cytomegalovirus infection. Using its own MiXCR run on the reads, TCRdb lists one record per CDR3 protein. The sample contains about 770,000 distinct CDR3 sequences, 25% to 30% of which appear only once. No cognate antigen is known for these TCRs. This sample comprised cultured CD8+ T cells from PBMCs, obtained from culture after CMV antigen stimulation. All receptors derive from a human donor in good health (CMV status not recorded). Some clones in this sample may be carry-over from other donors' samples.

This clonotype was counted once. The chain combines TRBV12-3 or TRBV12-4 with TRBJ1-2; no reliable D call. The CDR3 runs to 14 residues. The V end lost 2 bases, the J end lost 9 bases, and 16 bases lay between the germline ends. In nucleotides, the CDR3 is TGTGCCAGCAGTTTAAACCCTGTAGGCCATCGCTACACCTTC. The encoded protein is CASSLNPVGHRYTF.

This clonotype was seen more than once but under ten times. J is TRBJ1-6 and V is TRBV6-5; 10 positions agree with TRBD1. The CDR3 spans 16 residues. CDR1 and CDR2 from the germline V gene are MNHEY and SVGAGI. The V segment lost 1 base and the J segment 5 bases; nucleotides outside the gene matches: 2. The CDR3 DNA reads as TGTGCCAGCAGTTACTTCGGACAGGGGGATAATTCACCCCTCCACTTT. It specifies CASSYFGQGDNSPLHF.

This sequence joins TRBV12-3 or TRBV12-4 and TRBJ1-6; the D is unclear. V was cut by 5 bases and J by 8 bases, with 13 bases left in between. The CDR3 runs 14 residues. CDR3: CASSVETVDSPLHF. In DNA, the CDR3 is TGTGCCAGCAGTGTCGAGACGGTTGATTCACCCCTCCACTTT.

The chain couples TRBV27 to TRBJ2-3, with D tentatively TRBD2 (5 bases). CDR3 length: 15 amino acids. Trimming pared 5 bases from V and 1 base from J, leaving 13 bases between. Germline V gene lookup returns CDR1 MNHEY and CDR2 SMNVEV (reference sequence). CDR3 coding DNA: TGTGCCAGCAGTCCCGGGATCAGCCGCACAGATACGCAGTATTTT. Translating it yields CASSPGISRTDTQYF.

The sample holds a few counts of this clonotype. The rearrangement links TRBV6-5 to TRBJ2-2; 8 bases line up with TRBD2. The V gene's germline CDR1 is MNHEY and CDR2 SVGAGI. V trimming: 0 bases; J trimming: 7 bases; junction bases outside the gene matches: 10. This CDR3 is 17 amino acids long. CDR3 region: CASSYSISGALGGELFF. For the CDR3, the DNA is TGTGCCAGCAGTTACTCGATTAGCGGGGCGCTAGGCGGGGAGCTGTTTTTT.

The chain is built from TRBV12-3 or TRBV12-4 and TRBJ1-2; maybe TRBD1 (6 bases). V gave up 5 bases and J gave up 4 bases, with 11 bases separating them. This CDR3 region has 13 residues. The DNA of the CDR3 is TGTGCCAGCAGTCCGGACAGTCCCTATGGCTACACCTTC. Translation: CASSPDSPYGYTF.

This clonotype was counted at least ten times. The chain carries TRBV12-3 or TRBV12-4 and TRBJ1-1; D is unclear. V gave up 5 bases and J gave up 11 bases, with 18 bases separating them. This CDR3 region has 13 residues. The CDR3 DNA reads TGTGCCAGCAGTCCCCCCGAGACCGAAGGTGCTTTCTTT. Amino acid sequence: CASSPPETEGAFF.

There are a few counts of this clonotype. The chain links TRBV9 to TRBJ2-3; 7 nucleotides match TRBD1. This CDR3 has 16 amino acids. V shed 0 bases and J 5 bases; nucleotides not matched to a gene: 9. The germline gives CDR1 SGDLS, CDR2 YYNGEE. For the CDR3, the DNA is TGTGCCAGCAGCGTAGCCCAGGGGGTTCCGAGAGATACGCAGTATTTT. Amino acids: CASSVAQGVPRDTQYF.

There are a few counts of this clonotype. This chain uses TRBV7-9 with TRBJ2-1; no reliable D call. The germline V gene has CDR1 SEHNR and CDR2 FQNEAQ (reference sequence). The CDR3 length is 15 residues. V lost 6 bases and J 0 bases, leaving 12 bases between the germline ends. In nucleotides, the CDR3 is TGTGCCAGCAGTGTGGTGGCCCGCTCCTACAATGAGCAGTTCTTC. Its translation is CASSVVARSYNEQFF.

This rearrangement joins TRBV7-3 to TRBJ2-7; D unresolved. Germline lookup yields CDR1 SGHTA and CDR2 FQGTGA. The CDR3 loop spans 10 amino acids. CDR3 in DNA: TGTGCGGCAGGCTCCTACGAGCAGTACTTC. Protein sequence: CAAGSYEQYF.

The chain has TRBV27 and TRBJ2-3, with TRBD1 matching 9 bases. Germline-derived CDR1 and CDR2 are MNHEY and SMNVEV (reference sequence). This CDR3 spans 15 amino acids. J was trimmed by 4 bases and V by 7 bases; bases with no gene match: 9. The CDR3 nucleotides read TGTGCCAGCAAACACCGGGACAGGGTTGCAGATACGCAGTATTTT. The encoded protein is CASKHRDRVADTQYF.

This chain uses TRBV6-2 or TRBV6-3 with TRBJ2-1; the match to TRBD1 covers 8 bases. The germline CDR1 and CDR2 sequences are MNHEY and SVGEGT. This CDR3 spans 18 amino acids. V lost 0 bases, J lost 0 bases, and 7 bases stayed unmatched. The CDR3 nucleotides are TGTGCCAGCAGTTACTCGGTTTGGGACAGGAGCTCCTACAATGAGCAGTTCTTC. Translated: CASSYSVWDRSSYNEQFF.

The chain joins TRBV5-1 to TRBJ2-1, with D possibly matching TRBD2 (5 bases). The ends were cut back, 4 bases at V and 9 bases at J, with 11 bases in the middle. The CDR3 consists of 12 residues. CDR1 and CDR2 from the germline V gene are SGHRS and YFSETQ. The CDR3 DNA sequence: TGCGCCAGCAGCCCCGATGGGAGTGAGCAGTTCTTC. It translates to CASSPDGSEQFF.

CDR3 in DNA: TGCAGCGTTTTAAAAGCGCCCGAGGGCGGGGAGCTGTTTTTT. Its translation is CSVLKAPEGGELFF. This rearrangement joins TRBV29-1 to TRBJ2-2; a possible D gene is TRBD2 (5 bases). V was shortened by 5 bases and J by 7 bases, with 17 bases between the two germline ends. Germline loops: CDR1 SQVTM, CDR2 ANQGSEA. The CDR3 length is 14 residues.

This rearrangement joins TRBV5-5 to TRBJ2-2; D remains ambiguous. The V and J ends lost 6 bases and 4 bases respectively, with 22 bases between them. This CDR3 is built from 17 residues. The germline gives CDR1 SGHKS, CDR2 YYEKEE (reference sequence). CDR3 amino acids: CASNPGFRLSGTGELFF. The CDR3 region has the DNA TGTGCCAGCAATCCAGGCTTTAGGCTGTCGGGCACCGGGGAGCTGTTTTTT.

The chain couples TRBV15 to TRBJ2-1, with D perhaps matching TRBD2 (5 bases). V lost 0 bases and J 11 bases, leaving 11 bases between the germline ends. CDR1 LNHNV and CDR2 YYDKDF come from the germline V gene (reference sequence). This CDR3 contains 13 residues. Here the CDR3 reads CATSRDRGFQQFF. CDR3 coding DNA: TGTGCCACCAGCAGAGACCGGGGATTTCAGCAGTTCTTC. The full variable domain, rest sourced from reference TRBV15 and TRBJ2-1, is DAMVIQNPRYQVTQFGKPVTLSCSQTLNHNVMYWYQQKSSQAPKLLFHYYDKDFNNEADTPDNFQSRRPNTSFCFLDIRSPGLGDTAMYLCATSRDRGFQQFFGPGTRLTVL.

This rearrangement joins TRBV7-9 to TRBJ2-7, with 9 bases that match TRBD1. The germline V gene has CDR1 SEHNR and CDR2 FQNEAQ (reference sequence). This CDR3 comprises 15 residues. J lost 5 bases, V lost 1 base, and 6 bases had no gene match. This chain's CDR3 is CASSLGQGGYDEQYF. CDR3 sequence (DNA): TGTGCCAGCAGCTTAGGACAGGGGGGTTACGACGAGCAGTACTTC.

The chain uses TRBV7-9 and TRBJ2-5; maybe TRBD2 (5 bases). V dropped 5 bases and J dropped 1 base, with 14 bases sitting between them. The V gene's germline CDR1 is SEHNR and CDR2 FQNEAQ (reference sequence). The CDR3 loop spans 15 amino acids. In DNA, the CDR3 is TGTGCCAGCAGCGTGGGCGGGTACCCCCAAGAGACCCAGTACTTC. Encoded protein: CASSVGGYPQETQYF.

The rearrangement links TRBV12-3 or TRBV12-4 to TRBJ1-2; D ambiguous. Deletions cut 5 bases from V and 0 bases from J, with 13 bases between. The CDR3 length is 15 residues. CDR3 sequence reads: CASSPGRPTNYGYTF. The CDR3 DNA reads as TGTGCCAGCAGTCCTGGAAGGCCCACTAACTATGGCTACACCTTC.

There are a few counts of this clonotype. This chain's CDR3 is CASSETRGNTIYF. CDR3 nucleotide sequence: TGTGCCAGCAGTGAAACCAGGGGAAACACCATATATTTT. V gene TRBV2 combines with J gene TRBJ1-3; no clear D gene. The CDR3 covers 13 residues. V lost 2 bases and J 4 bases, leaving 6 bases between the germline ends. The germline V gene has CDR1 SNHLY and CDR2 FYNNEI.

The chain employs TRBV6-2 or TRBV6-3 and TRBJ2-2; 9 bases line up with TRBD1. The junction had 13 bases not matched to a gene; V was cut back by 2 bases and J by 0 bases. The germline gives CDR1 MNHEY, CDR2 SVGEGT. The CDR3 is made up of 20 amino acids. The CDR3 loop is CASSYPRDRAVEANTGELFF. The CDR3 DNA is TGTGCCAGCAGTTACCCTCGGGACAGGGCGGTTGAGGCGAACACCGGGGAGCTGTTTTTT.

At least ten counts were recorded for this clonotype. J is TRBJ1-2 and V is TRBV7-6, with D perhaps TRBD1 (5 bases). CDR3 length: 14 amino acids. The germline CDR1 and CDR2 sequences are SGHVS and FNYEAQ. Trimming stripped 0 bases from V and 8 bases from J, with 13 bases between. This CDR3 reads CASSLAQGRFGYTF. The CDR3 nucleotides read TGTGCCAGCAGCTTAGCCCAGGGACGTTTCGGCTACACCTTC.

Turning to this clonotype: A read error may be the cause here, since a much bigger clone is one base away. The chain couples TRBV12-3 or TRBV12-4 to TRBJ2-1; 8 nucleotides match TRBD1. The CDR3 runs 14 residues. The CDR3 DNA follows: TGTGCCGGCAGTTTCTCGGACAGGGTGGGTGAGCAGTTCTTC. Translation: CAGSFSDRVGEQFF.

This clonotype was seen repeatedly, ten times or more. This chain links TRBV20-1 with TRBJ2-1; D unresolved. The germline gives CDR1 DFQATT, CDR2 SNEGSKA (reference sequence). The CDR3 spans 11 residues. The CDR3 DNA follows: TGCACCACCTGGGTTAATTTAGAGCAGTTCTTC. The encoded protein is CTTWVNLEQFF.

This clonotype has just a few counts. The gene calls are TRBV2 and TRBJ2-3; TRBD1 matches at 11 bases. J lost 3 bases, V lost 1 base, and 6 bases had no gene match. Germline assignment: CDR1 SNHLY and CDR2 FYNNEI. CDR3 length: 17 residues. For the CDR3, the DNA is TGTGCCAGCAGTGAAGTTGAGGACAGGGGGCTGACAGATACGCAGTATTTT. Its translation is CASSEVEDRGLTDTQYF.

This clonotype was recorded many times. This sequence joins TRBV6-6 and TRBJ2-7; D gene ambiguous. The germline CDR1 and CDR2 sequences are MNHNY and SVGAGI (reference sequence). This CDR3 has 11 amino acids. The V gene lost 8 bases and the J gene lost 4 bases, with 9 bases spanning the gap. The CDR3 nucleotides are TGTGCCAGCTCTCAAATTTACGAGCAGTACTTC. Protein sequence: CASSQIYEQYF.

This clonotype showed up just a few times. The chain couples TRBV6-6 to TRBJ1-2, with TRBD1 matching 7 bases. Germline-derived CDR1 and CDR2 are MNHNY and SVGAGI (reference sequence). The CDR3 sequence is 13 residues long. V was pared by 5 bases and J by 7 bases, with 7 bases of the junction left unmatched. CDR3: CASSTGEAAGYTF. In DNA form, the CDR3 reads TGTGCCAGCAGTACAGGGGAGGCGGCTGGCTACACCTTC.

The J gene is TRBJ2-5, the V gene TRBV5-1; tentatively, D is TRBD2 (5 bases). The germline CDR1 and CDR2 sequences are SGHRS and YFSETQ. The V end was cut by 7 bases, the J end by 1 base, with 11 bases between. The CDR3 extends over 13 amino acids. CDR3 in DNA: TGCGCCAGCTCTACGGGATTCCAAGAGACCCAGTACTTC. It is translated as CASSTGFQETQYF.